The 21 T cell receptor beta chains below were found in one sample sequenced in a study of blood T cell repertoires in COVID-19. Repertoires were generated with immunoSEQ multiplex PCR, while TCRdb's copy carries only in-frame clones and drops some. The sample shows more than 120,000 clones, about 91% of them seen only once. The material sequenced was peripheral blood. The receptors come from a human donor in a cohort sampled during active COVID-19.

This clone was recorded once. The chain couples TRBV11-3 to TRBJ2-3; 8 bases fit TRBD1. CDR3 size: 16 residues. The V gene's germline CDR1 is SGHNT and CDR2 YENEEA. Unmatched junction bases numbered 5, after V lost 3 bases and J lost 0 bases. The CDR3 coding sequence is TGTGCCAGCAGCTTGGGGGACAGGCCCAGCACAGATACGCAGTATTTT. Translation gives CASSLGDRPSTDTQYF.

CDR3 sequence: CASSTGTLSGNTIYF. The CDR3 DNA reads TGTGCCAGCAGCACAGGGACCCTCTCCGGGAACACCATATATTTT. The V gene is TRBV7-9, the J gene TRBJ1-3, with D possibly TRBD1 on 6 matching bases. V was shortened by 5 bases and J by 7 bases, with 18 bases between the two germline ends. Per germline, CDR1 SEHNR and CDR2 FQNEAQ (reference sequence). This CDR3 is 15 amino acids long.

This clone was recorded a few times. The rearrangement uses TRBV11-2 and TRBJ1-5; D is perhaps TRBD1 (5 bases). Germline assignment: CDR1 SGHAT and CDR2 FQNNGV. Trimming pared 0 bases from V and 2 bases from J, leaving 11 bases between. The length of the CDR3 is 16 residues. Written as DNA, the CDR3 is TGTGCCAGCAGCTTAGAAACAGGCCTAGGCAATCAGCCCCAGCATTTT. It specifies CASSLETGLGNQPQHF.

The J gene is TRBJ1-4, the V gene TRBV5-6, with a possible D match to TRBD1 (6 bases). The ends were cut back, 3 bases at V and 7 bases at J, with 13 bases in the middle. The CDR3 extends over 14 amino acids. CDR1 and CDR2 (germline): SGHDT, YYEEEE. The CDR3 nucleotides are TGTGCCAGCAGCTCTACAGGGAAGGGTGAAAAACTGTTTTTT. Translation gives CASSSTGKGEKLFF.

The V and J genes are TRBV11-2 and TRBJ1-1, with TRBD1 as a possible D gene (5 bases). Germline values: CDR1 SGHAT, CDR2 FQNNGV. The CDR3 sequence is 13 residues long. The V gene lost 2 bases and the J gene lost 3 bases, with 7 bases spanning the gap. The CDR3 DNA reads TGTGCCAGCAGCTTAACGGGGGACACTGAAGCTTTCTTT. Encoded protein: CASSLTGDTEAFF.

This rearrangement joins TRBV7-2 to TRBJ2-3, with D perhaps TRBD1 (8 bases). Germline assignment: CDR1 SGHTA and CDR2 FQGNSA. Trimming stripped 5 bases from V and 4 bases from J, with 25 bases between. The CDR3 totals 18 residues. The CDR3 coding sequence is TGTGCCAGCAGCCCTCGACAGGGGAGGGGACCAGGGGCAGATACGCAGTATTTT. Translation gives CASSPRQGRGPGADTQYF.

The V and J genes are TRBV11-1 and TRBJ1-2; no firm D call. Per germline, CDR1 SGHAT and CDR2 FQDESV (reference sequence). Trimming pared 3 bases from V and 0 bases from J, leaving 11 bases between. There are 15 residues in the CDR3. CDR3 sequence (DNA): TGTGCCAGCAGCTTTTTGCCAGAAGCTAACTATGGCTACACCTTC. Translation gives CASSFLPEANYGYTF.

The genes are TRBV5-4 and TRBJ2-7, with 10 bases identical to TRBD1. Germline trimming cut 3 bases from V and 3 bases from J; bases unmatched to any gene: 3. From germline, CDR1 is SGHNT and CDR2 YYREEE (reference sequence). The CDR3 runs 14 residues. The CDR3 is CASSWGQGNYEQYF. Written as DNA, the CDR3 is TGTGCCAGCAGCTGGGGACAGGGGAACTACGAGCAGTACTTC.

The V gene is TRBV3-1 (or the pseudogene TRBV3-2), the J gene TRBJ2-5; tentatively, D is TRBD2 (6 bases). V was pared by 4 bases and J by 3 bases, with 12 bases between. CDR1 and CDR2 from the germline V gene are LGHDT and YNNKEL (reference sequence). This CDR3 is built from 14 residues. The CDR3 region is CASSRGTAEETQYF. Written as DNA, the CDR3 is TGTGCCAGCAGCCGGGGGACTGCCGAAGAGACCCAGTACTTC.

Worth noting for this clone: In the same sample, other DNA sequences code for this CDR3. The chain employs TRBV18 and TRBJ2-3; 8 nucleotides align to TRBD2. Germline V gene lookup returns CDR1 KGHSH and CDR2 LQKENI. The CDR3 spans 16 residues. V lost 3 bases and J lost 1; bases outside the gene matches: 6. CDR3 in DNA: TGTGCCAGCTCACCGTCGGGGGGGGGAGGCACAGATACGCAGTATTTT. Protein sequence: CASSPSGGGGTDTQYF.

The V gene is TRBV28, the J gene TRBJ1-2; possibly TRBD1 for D (5 bases). V gave up 7 bases and J gave up 4 bases, with 16 bases separating them. Per germline, CDR1 MDHEN and CDR2 SYDVKM. CDR3 size: 14 residues. The CDR3 DNA reads as TGTGCCAGCACCTTCTCTAGGGGAGGCTATGGCTACACCTTC. Its protein product is CASTFSRGGYGYTF.

CDR3 sequence reads: CASSRDREDGGDGAFF. The CDR3 DNA is TGTGCCAGTAGTAGAGACAGGGAAGATGGAGGGGACGGAGCTTTCTTT. The chain has TRBV19 and TRBJ1-1; 7 bases are a match to TRBD1. Germline CDR1 reads LNHDA; CDR2 reads SQIVND (reference sequence). The CDR3 is made up of 16 amino acids. The J segment lost 10 bases and the V segment lost 4 bases, leaving 18 bases of the junction unmatched.

This clone has just one count. The chain combines TRBV3-1 (or the pseudogene TRBV3-2) with TRBJ2-5; D ambiguous. The CDR3 is 13 amino acids. V was pared by 5 bases and J by 5 bases, with 12 bases between. The germline gives CDR1 LGHDT, CDR2 YNNKEL (reference sequence). The CDR3 DNA reads TGTGCCAGCAGCTCTTCTAGTCCTGAGACCCAGTACTTC. It yields the protein CASSSSSPETQYF.

The chain joins TRBV9 to TRBJ2-3; possible D gene TRBD1, 6 bases. The germline V gene encodes CDR1 SGDLS and CDR2 YYNGEE. The V gene lost 4 bases and the J gene lost 5 bases, with 20 bases spanning the gap. This CDR3 comprises 16 residues. The CDR3 loop is CASSPGQTAGEDTQYF. DNA of the CDR3: TGTGCCAGCAGCCCCGGACAGACCGCTGGTGAAGATACGCAGTATTTT.

This rearrangement joins TRBV3-1 (or the pseudogene TRBV3-2) to TRBJ1-1; no clear D. Trimming cost V 4 bases and J 7 bases, with 13 bases left between them. Germline CDR1 is LGHDT and CDR2 is YNNKEL (reference sequence). There are 13 residues in the CDR3. In nucleotides, the CDR3 is TGTGCCAGCAGCCGGACTGGCGGGAGTGAAGCTTTCTTT. It encodes CASSRTGGSEAFF.

This clone has a single count. The chain recombines TRBV11-1 with TRBJ2-2; no definite D call. The CDR3 runs 13 residues. CDR1 SGHAT and CDR2 FQDESV come from the germline V gene (reference sequence). V was trimmed by 5 bases and J by 1 base, leaving 5 bases between them. CDR3: CASSHRNTGELFF. The DNA of the CDR3 is TGTGCCAGCAGCCACAGGAACACCGGGGAGCTGTTTTTT.

The rearrangement joins TRBV7-3 to TRBJ2-1; D possibly corresponds to TRBD1 (7 bases). The CDR3 sequence is 14 residues long. V shed 5 bases and J shed 12 bases, with 20 bases lying between them. Germline-derived CDR1 and CDR2 are SGHTA and FQGTGA. CDR3 residues: CASSPDPPGGMQFF. Written as DNA, the CDR3 is TGTGCCAGCAGCCCAGATCCTCCAGGGGGGATGCAGTTCTTC.

The chain recombines TRBV9 with TRBJ1-3, with no clear D. Germline V gene data show CDR1 as SGDLS and CDR2 as YYNGEE. V was cut by 0 bases and J by 0 bases, with 7 bases left in between. There are 15 residues in the CDR3. CDR3 in amino acids: CASSVGQASGNTIYF. CDR3 coding DNA: TGTGCCAGCAGCGTAGGCCAGGCCTCTGGAAACACCATATATTTT.

V is TRBV27 and J is TRBJ1-2; TRBD1 matches 7 bases. In germline, CDR1 is MNHEY, CDR2 SMNVEV (reference sequence). This CDR3 is 13 amino acids long. Losses at the gene ends were 6 bases for V and 4 bases for J; bases not matched to a gene: 5. CDR3 loop: CASSLQGTYGYTF. DNA for the CDR3: TGTGCCAGCAGCCTACAGGGGACCTATGGCTACACCTTC.

The chain joins TRBV7-9 to TRBJ2-1; 10 bases are shared with TRBD2. The ends lost 1 base at V and 2 bases at J; junction bases unmatched: 2. This CDR3 has 16 residues. Germline CDR1 SEHNR, CDR2 FQNEAQ (reference sequence). DNA of the CDR3: TGTGCCAGCAGCTTAGTAGCGGGGGGTACCTACAATGAGCAGTTCTTC. Translation gives CASSLVAGGTYNEQFF.

Here the CDR3 DNA reads TGTGCCAGCAGTGAACACGGGAACACCGGGGAGCTGTTTTTT. The encoded protein is CASSEHGNTGELFF. This chain links TRBV6-1 with TRBJ2-2; D is ambiguous. Trimming cost V 2 bases and J 1 base, with 5 bases left between them. The germline CDR1 and CDR2 sequences are MNHNS and SASEGT. The CDR3 totals 14 residues.